This T cell receptor beta chain was retrieved from a study of blood T cell repertoires in COVID-19. As for the study in general: COVID-19 samples from acute and convalescent phases originated in the United States, Italy and Spain.

V was clipped by 1 base and J by 0 bases, with 10 bases between them. Looked up from germline, CDR1 is LGHDT and CDR2 is YNNKEL (reference sequence). The CDR3 has 17 amino acids. Some clones are missing from TCRdb's copy, which holds only in-frame ones; the method was immunoSEQ multiplex PCR. The sample shows some 110,000 clones, around four fifths of them seen only once. The V and J genes are TRBV3-1 (or the pseudogene TRBV3-2) and TRBJ1-6; D possibly corresponds to TRBD1 (6 bases). The clonotype originates from a woman in her seventies with acute or convalescent COVID-19. Sequenced sample: peripheral blood. The CDR3 DNA reads as TGTGCCAGCAGCCAAGGAACAGGGAGCTCCTATAATTCACCCCTCCACTTT. It is translated as CASSQGTGSSYNSPLHF.